The 21 T cell receptor beta chains in this list originate from one sample, sequenced in a study of metastatic and nonmetastatic thyroid tumors. TCRdb re-called the PCR reads via MiXCR. The sample contains some 86,000 clones, roughly an eighth of which appear only once. Ahead of thyroid surgery, no patient had received treatment of any kind. Material: tumor tissue. The receptors originated from a female donor with papillary thyroid cancer or a benign thyroid nodule (not recorded which). Some clones in this sample may be carry-over from other donors' samples.

In this sample, this clone turned up many times. J is TRBJ2-3 and V is TRBV7-3; 9 positions match TRBD2. V shed 5 bases and J 0 bases; nucleotides not matched to a gene: 6. From germline, CDR1 is SGHTA and CDR2 FQGTGA. The CDR3 loop spans 16 amino acids. The CDR3 protein is CASSPGTSPSTDTQYF. The CDR3 nucleotides are TGTGCCAGCAGCCCCGGGACTAGCCCTAGCACAGATACGCAGTATTTT.

The J gene is TRBJ2-7, the V gene TRBV18, with D maybe TRBD1 (6 bases). The CDR3 contains 12 residues. Germline CDR1 reads KGHSH; CDR2 reads LQKENI. The V end lost 3 bases, the J end lost 5 bases, and 8 bases lay between the germline ends. The chain's CDR3 is CASSPRTDEQYF. As DNA, the CDR3 is TGTGCCAGCTCACCCCGGACAGACGAGCAGTACTTC.

This clone has at least ten counts. Other DNA sequences from this sample encode an identical CDR3 as well. The chain links TRBV7-3 to TRBJ1-1; tentatively, D is TRBD1 (5 bases). CDR3 length equals 14 residues. Germline V CDR1 and CDR2: SGHTA, FQGTGA. Between the trimmed V and J ends, which lost 4 bases and 5 bases, there was a span of 14 bases. This CDR3 is CASSSTGGGTEAFF. DNA of the CDR3: TGTGCCAGCAGCTCAACCGGGGGAGGTACTGAAGCTTTCTTT.

Regarding this clone: One end of the junction does not line up with germline, which may come from a read error. CDR3 DNA sequence: TGCAGTGCTGGGACAGGTTGGGGTCTGAATGAGCAGTCCTTC. It is translated as CSAGTGWGLNEQSF. This chain connects TRBV20-1 to TRBJ2-1; the match to TRBD1 covers 8 bases. Germline values: CDR1 DFQATT, CDR2 SNEGSKA (reference sequence). The length of the CDR3 is 14 residues.

There are many counts of this clone. This sequence joins TRBV6-1 and TRBJ1-1; TRBD1 is a possible D gene (5 bases). Trimming pared 6 bases from V and 1 base from J, leaving 9 bases between. CDR3 length: 13 amino acids. Germline lookup yields CDR1 MNHNS and CDR2 SASEGT. CDR3 bases: TGTGCCAGCAGAACGGACAAGAACACTGAAGCTTTCTTT. Protein product: CASRTDKNTEAFF.

Turning to this clone: This could be a read error, since a much larger clone is one nucleotide away. Within the sample, other DNA sequences also encode this same CDR3. The chain couples TRBV5-1 to TRBJ2-3, with D unresolved. The germline CDR1 and CDR2 sequences are SGHRS and YFSETQ. With 2 bases removed from V and 9 bases from J, the gap between germline ends came to 7 bases. The CDR3 consists of 11 residues. CDR3 amino acids: CASSFRDTQYF. In nucleotides, the CDR3 is TGCGCCAGCAGCTTCAGAGACACGCAGTATTTT.

Regarding this clone: A much bigger clone sits one base away, suggesting this may be a read error. The rearrangement uses TRBV3-1 and TRBJ1-3; no definite D call. Germline values: CDR1 LGHDT, CDR2 YNNKEL (reference sequence). This CDR3 is built from 13 residues. CDR3 region: CATVDYSGDTIYF. The CDR3 nucleotides are TGTGCCACCGTGGATTACTCTGGAGACACCATATATTTT.

With regard to this clone: Germline is not matched at one junction end, which may reflect a read error. The chain combines TRBV19 with TRBJ2-7, with TRBD1 matching 8 bases. Germline V CDR1 and CDR2: LNHDA, SQIVND (reference sequence). CDR3 length equals 14 residues. CDR3 amino acids: CATAPDRAAYEQCF. CDR3 in DNA: TGTGCCACCGCCCCGGACAGGGCGGCCTACGAGCAGTGCTTC.

This clone was seen ten or more times. An end of the junction does not agree with germline; a read error may underlie this. V and J are TRBV20-1 and TRBJ2-7; 9 nucleotides align to TRBD1. CDR3 length: 14 amino acids. The germline V gene encodes CDR1 DFQATT and CDR2 SNEGSKA (reference sequence). CDR3 region: CSARAGTGNYGQYF. Written as DNA, the CDR3 is TGCAGTGCCAGAGCAGGGACAGGGAACTACGGGCAGTACTTC.

This sequence joins TRBV5-1 and TRBJ1-3; D might be TRBD1 (6 bases). V lost 10 bases, J lost 3 bases, and 17 bases lay in between. Germline V gene lookup returns CDR1 SGHRS and CDR2 YFSETQ. CDR3 length: 14 residues. The CDR3 DNA reads TGCGCCTCGAGCGAGGGACAATTTGGAAACACCATATATTTT. Translating gives CASSEGQFGNTIYF. Based on the CDR3 plus reference TRBV5-1 and TRBJ1-3, the full variable domain is KAGVTQTPRYLIKTRGQQVTLSCSPISGHRSVSWYQQTPGQGLQFLFEYFSETQRNKGNFPGRFSGRQFSNSRSEMNVSTLELGDSALYLCASSEGQFGNTIYFGEGSWLTVV.

This clone was recorded at least ten times. The chain has TRBV20-1 and TRBJ1-2; D is ambiguous. Trimming stripped 3 bases from V and 6 bases from J, with 8 bases between. This CDR3 is built from 11 residues. Germline V gene data show CDR1 as DFQATT and CDR2 as SNEGSKA (reference sequence). The CDR3 is CSASSGNGYTF. Here the CDR3 DNA reads TGCAGTGCTAGCTCGGGGAATGGCTACACCTTC.

This clone has more than one count but fewer than ten. In nucleotides, the CDR3 is TGTGCCAGCAGCGCGCCAGGGAAAACTAATGAAAAACTGTTTTTT. Its translation: CASSAPGKTNEKLFF. The rearrangement joins TRBV7-9 to TRBJ1-4, with a weak D call TRBD1 (5 bases). CDR1 and CDR2 (germline): SEHNR, FQNEAQ (reference sequence). Deletions cut 5 bases from V and 1 base from J, with 11 bases between. The CDR3 has 15 residues.

In its sample, this clone was seen many times. The V call is TRBV20-1, the J call TRBJ1-6; 7 nucleotides align to TRBD1. V dropped 7 bases and J dropped 14; count of bases not matched to a gene: 14. The CDR3 consists of 13 residues. Germline lookup yields CDR1 DFQATT and CDR2 SNEGSKA (reference sequence). CDR3 bases: TGCAGTGGTGTCCCAGGGGGGAATCAAGCCCTCCACTTT. Translation: CSGVPGGNQALHF.

This clone was seen ten or more times. The V gene is TRBV14, the J gene TRBJ2-2; 9 positions agree with TRBD2. This CDR3 is 16 amino acids long. J lost 7 bases, V lost 4 bases, and 10 bases had no gene match. The germline gives CDR1 SGHDN, CDR2 FVKESK. In DNA form, the CDR3 reads TGTGCCAGCAGCCGGGGCGGGAGGGTCTCGAACGGGGAGCTGTTTTTT. Amino acid sequence: CASSRGGRVSNGELFF.

Concerning this clone itself: Given a much more abundant clone one base away, this may be a read error. DNA for the CDR3: TGTGCCACCAGGGGGAGGGGAATAGAGACCAAGTACTTC. Its protein product is CATRGRGIETKYF. The V and J genes are TRBV24-1 and TRBJ2-5; 7 bases fit TRBD2. In germline, CDR1 is KGHDR, CDR2 SFDVKD. The CDR3 runs 13 residues.

Many counts were recorded for this clone. The V and J genes are TRBV10-2 and TRBJ2-1; 15 bases are shared with TRBD2. J lost 8 bases, V lost 4 bases, and 6 bases had no gene match. Germline CDR1 reads WSHSY; CDR2 reads SAAADI. This CDR3 contains 16 residues. CDR3 bases: TGCGCCAGCAGTGGGACTAGCGGGAGGGCCTCGGATGAGCAGTTCTTC. It is translated as CASSGTSGRASDEQFF.

Concerning this clone: Since a much larger clone is just one base distant, this may be a read error. In the same sample, other DNA sequences code for this CDR3. The chain carries TRBV2 and TRBJ2-2, with D possibly TRBD1 on 5 matching bases. The CDR3 loop spans 11 amino acids. Germline CDR1 and CDR2: SNHLY and FYNNEI. The CDR3 sequence: CASTGTGELFF. In DNA form, the CDR3 reads TGTGCAAGCACAGGTACCGGGGAGCTGTTTTTT.

The genes are TRBV13 and TRBJ2-7, with 9 bases identical to TRBD2. Germline V gene sequence: CDR1 PRHDT, CDR2 FYEKMQ (reference sequence). V lost 5 bases to trimming and J lost 3 bases; unmatched junction nucleotides: 20. This CDR3 has 19 amino acids. The CDR3 loop reads CASSPQRLGRTSERYEQYF. The CDR3 nucleotides are TGTGCCAGCAGCCCCCAACGCCTCGGCCGGACTAGCGAGCGCTACGAGCAGTACTTC.

Of note for this clone: A much bigger clone sits one base away, suggesting this may be a read error. The V call is TRBV3-1, the J call TRBJ1-1; D is perhaps TRBD1 (6 bases). Looked up from germline, CDR1 is LGHDT and CDR2 is YNNKEL (reference sequence). CDR3 length: 13 amino acids. CDR3 residues: CASSPDRNTESFF. As DNA, the CDR3 is TGTGCCAGCAGCCCAGACAGGAACACTGAATCTTTCTTT.

With respect to this clone: A much larger clonotype is one base distant, so this may be a read error. The CDR3 reads CASHSVVRTDTQYF. The CDR3 nucleotides are TGCGCCAGCCACAGCGTGGTGCGCACAGATACGCAGTATTTT. This chain uses TRBV5-1 with TRBJ2-3; D is unresolved. This CDR3 has 14 amino acids. Germline assignment: CDR1 SGHRS and CDR2 YFSETQ. Trimming removed 7 bases at V and 1 base at J, with 13 bases between.

This clone was seen a handful of times. This may be a read error: a much more frequent sequence differs by one nucleotide. Other DNA sequences within the sample encode an identical CDR3. V and J are TRBV19 and TRBJ2-5, with D perhaps matching TRBD1 or TRBD2 (5 bases each). With 2 bases removed from V and 5 bases from J, the gap between germline ends came to 9 bases. The CDR3 has 13 amino acids. Germline values: CDR1 LNHDA, CDR2 SQIVND (reference sequence). CDR3 bases: TGTGCCAGTAGTATAAGGGACGCCGAGACCCAGTACTTC. As protein: CASSIRDAETQYF.